This entry features one T cell receptor beta chain sequence. The source of the sample is a study of blood T cell repertoires in COVID-19. Study information: T cells, B-cell-depleted T cells, or PBMCs provided the cDNA or gDNA that served as material.

In the authors' workflow: Cell counts per sample came from amplifying reference gene primers. TCRdb's table, derived via immunoSEQ multiplex PCR, lists solely in-frame clones and lacks some. D and trimming were read from the DNA, whereas the V and J calls and clone size are those reported in that table. The sample has about 160,000 clones, around 82% seen once. Trimming removed 7 bases from V and 4 bases from J, with 16 bases in between. Germline assignment: CDR1 SGHTA and CDR2 FQGNSA. This CDR3 contains 14 residues. In Seattle, patients joined the study during active infection and were tracked longitudinally.

The genes are TRBV7-2 and TRBJ1-2, with D possibly TRBD1 on 6 matching bases. The specimen was peripheral blood. The source is a woman aged 40-49 years with COVID-19, enrolled during active disease. In DNA form, the CDR3 reads TGTGCCAGCACCCGGTTAGGACAGATCTATGGCTACACCTTC. This sequence encodes CASTRLGQIYGYTF.